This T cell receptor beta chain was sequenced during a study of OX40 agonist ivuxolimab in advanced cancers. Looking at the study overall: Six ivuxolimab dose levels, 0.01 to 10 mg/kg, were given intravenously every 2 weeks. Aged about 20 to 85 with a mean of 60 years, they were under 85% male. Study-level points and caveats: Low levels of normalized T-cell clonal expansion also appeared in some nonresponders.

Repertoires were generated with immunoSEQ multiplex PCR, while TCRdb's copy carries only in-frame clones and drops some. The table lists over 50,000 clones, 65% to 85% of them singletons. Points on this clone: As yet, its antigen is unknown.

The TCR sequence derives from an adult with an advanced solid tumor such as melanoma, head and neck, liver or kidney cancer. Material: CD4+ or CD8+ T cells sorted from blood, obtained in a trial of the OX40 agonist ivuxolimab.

The CDR3, as DNA: TGCGCCAGCAGCTTGGGGACTAGCGGGGTCCATCAGTACTTC. Protein sequence: CASSLGTSGVHQYF. This chain joins TRBV5-1 and TRBJ2-5, with TRBD2 matching over 12 bases. J gave up 11 bases and V 0 bases, and 5 bases lay outside the gene matches. Germline V gives CDR1 SGHRS, CDR2 YFSETQ. The CDR3 covers 14 residues.